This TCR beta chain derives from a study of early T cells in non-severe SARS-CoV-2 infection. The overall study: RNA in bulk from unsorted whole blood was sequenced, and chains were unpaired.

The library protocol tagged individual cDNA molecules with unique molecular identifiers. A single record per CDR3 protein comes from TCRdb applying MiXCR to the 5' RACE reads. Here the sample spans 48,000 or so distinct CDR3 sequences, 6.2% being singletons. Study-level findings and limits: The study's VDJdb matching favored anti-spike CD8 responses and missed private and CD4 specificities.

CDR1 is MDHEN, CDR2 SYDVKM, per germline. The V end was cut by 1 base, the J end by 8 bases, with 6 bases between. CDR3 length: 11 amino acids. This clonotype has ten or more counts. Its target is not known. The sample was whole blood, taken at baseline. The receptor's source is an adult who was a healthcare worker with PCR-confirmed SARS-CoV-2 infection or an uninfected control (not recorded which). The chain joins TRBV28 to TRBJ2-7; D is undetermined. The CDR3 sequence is CASSLFGQQYF. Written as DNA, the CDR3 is TGTGCCAGCAGTTTATTCGGGCAGCAGTACTTC.